This T cell receptor (beta chain) was retrieved from a study of blood T cell repertoires in COVID-19. The wider study: T cells, B-cell-depleted T cells, or PBMCs supplied cDNA or gDNA.

J lost 7 bases, V lost 1 base, and 6 bases had no gene match. CDR3 size: 15 residues. The V gene's germline CDR1 is SGHKS and CDR2 YYEKEE (reference sequence). Assay: immunoSEQ multiplex PCR; the TCRdb copy retains only in-frame clones and omits some. The sample has 150,000 to 200,000 clones, approximately 90% seen once; the top ten hold about 6.5%. Sequences were obtained from peripheral blood. The chain couples TRBV5-5 to TRBJ1-5; TRBD1 agrees at 9 bases. This receptor was obtained from a woman aged 80 or over in a cohort sampled during active or convalescent COVID-19. The chain's CDR3 is CASSLWGTGIQPQHF. The CDR3, as DNA: TGTGCCAGCAGCTTGTGGGGGACAGGGATCCAGCCCCAGCATTTT. Looking up the rest from reference TRBV5-5 and TRBJ1-5 gives the full variable domain: DAGVTQSPTHLIKTRGQQVTLRCSPISGHKSVSWYQQVLGQGPQFIFQYYEKEERGRGNFPDRFSARQFPNYSSELNVNALLLGDSALYLCASSLWGTGIQPQHFGDGTRLSIL.